Listed below are T cell receptor beta chains from one sample, sequenced in a study of graft-versus-host responses after intestinal transplantation. Repertoires were generated with immunoSEQ multiplex PCR, while TCRdb's copy carries only in-frame clones and drops some. The sample contains some 13,000 clones, 35% to 45% of which appear only once. Material: alloreactive CD8+ T cells from a mixed lymphocyte reaction culture, obtained before intestinal transplant. The receptors derive from a human patient who received an intestinal transplant. CDR3s include the opening cysteine and the closing phenylalanine or tryptophan. A D gene is named only where the DNA matches it firmly. Rows may omit the clone size; those that give it use once, few, many or a size class.

J,D,size,V,CDR3,DNA
TRBJ2-1,NA,NA,TRBV10-2,CASRLAYNEQFF,TGCGCCAGCAGGCTAGCGTACAATGAGCAGTTCTTC
TRBJ2-7,NA,NA,TRBV5-8,CASSLRDSGTYEQYF,TGTGCCAGCAGCTTGAGGGACTCGGGCACCTACGAGCAGTACTTC
TRBJ1-1,NA,NA,TRBV19,CASSIGATEAFF,TGTGCCAGTAGTATAGGAGCCACTGAAGCTTTCTTT
TRBJ2-7,NA,few,TRBV4-1,CASSQADTSSYEQYF,TGCGCCAGCAGCCAAGCCGATACTAGCTCCTACGAGCAGTACTTC
TRBJ2-2,TRBD1,once,TRBV25-1,CASREGTGEIGELFF,TGTGCCAGCAGGGAGGGGACAGGAGAGATCGGGGAGCTGTTTTTT
TRBJ1-1,NA,NA,TRBV7-6,CASSSDGGNTEAFF,TGTGCCAGCAGCTCAGACGGGGGGAACACTGAAGCTTTCTTT
TRBJ2-7,NA,medium-sized,TRBV6-1,CASTYLDWESYEQYF,TGTGCCAGCACCTACTTGGACTGGGAAAGCTACGAGCAGTACTTC
TRBJ2-3,TRBD1,NA,TRBV11-2,CASSLYRGPDTQYF,TGTGCCAGCAGCTTATACAGGGGCCCAGATACGCAGTATTTT
TRBJ2-1,TRBD2,NA,TRBV2,CAMRASGYNEQFF,TGTGCCATGCGGGCTAGCGGGTACAATGAGCAGTTCTTC
TRBJ2-3,TRBD1,NA,TRBV13,CASSFRTGVADTQYF,TGTGCCAGCAGCTTTAGGACAGGGGTTGCGGATACGCAGTATTTT
TRBJ2-3,TRBD1,NA,TRBV5-1,CASSLYRGLGGTDTQYF,TGCGCCAGCAGCCTATACAGGGGGCTAGGGGGCACAGATACGCAGTATTTT
TRBJ2-3,NA,once,TRBV7-6,CASSLGGGVTDTQYF,TGTGCCAGCAGCTTAGGAGGGGGGGTCACAGATACGCAGTATTTT
TRBJ2-7,NA,once,TRBV6-1,CASSPRGPYEQYF,TGTGCCAGCAGCCCCCGCGGGCCCTACGAGCAGTACTTC
TRBJ2-7,NA,NA,TRBV28,CASSSRQGGEQYF,TGTGCCAGCAGTTCCAGACAGGGAGGCGAGCAGTACTTC
TRBJ2-2,NA,few,TRBV14,CASSQEQETGELFF,TGTGCCAGCAGCCAAGAGCAAGAGACCGGGGAGCTGTTTTTT
TRBJ2-1,NA,once,TRBV9,CASSDDGVSYNEQFF,TGTGCCAGCAGCGACGACGGGGTCTCCTACAATGAGCAGTTCTTC